The 22 T cell receptor beta chains reported below all come from one sample, sequenced in a study of blood T cells in healthy people across ages. Together with a sample-barcoded 5' primer, a J-beta primer mix was included in a second PCR lasting roughly 6 to 12 cycles. MiXCR, applied by TCRdb to the 5' RACE reads, yields one record per CDR3 protein. The data contain around 1.7 million distinct CDR3 sequences, 28% of them seen just once; the ten biggest clones take up about 8%. Sequenced sample: blood. The source of these receptors is a woman aged 25 to 45 in good health.

At least ten counts were recorded for this clonotype. The chain is built from TRBV9 and TRBJ2-7; D possibly corresponds to TRBD2 (5 bases). Germline CDR1 and CDR2: SGDLS and YYNGEE. The ends were cut back, 2 bases at V and 2 bases at J, with 11 bases in the middle. The CDR3 is 14 residues long. The CDR3 DNA sequence: TGTGCCAGCAGCGTCCAACCCGGGACCTACGAGCAGTACTTC. This encodes CASSVQPGTYEQYF.

This clonotype has a count of ten or more. The chain carries TRBV7-9 and TRBJ2-5; D call uncertain. The V and J ends lost 5 bases and 5 bases respectively, with 9 bases between them. This CDR3 has 12 amino acids. The germline gives CDR1 SEHNR, CDR2 FQNEAQ (reference sequence). The CDR3 sequence is CASSALRETQYF. The CDR3 DNA sequence: TGTGCCAGCAGCGCCCTCAGGGAGACCCAGTACTTC.

This clonotype was seen at least ten times. The J gene is TRBJ2-7, the V gene TRBV10-3; TRBD2 might be the D (5 bases). There are 15 residues in the CDR3. Trimming took 0 bases from V and 2 from J, leaving 11 bases between them. Germline V CDR1 and CDR2: ENHRY, SYGVKD. In nucleotides, the CDR3 is TGTGCCATCAGTGAGTCTCCGTCCGGGACCTACGAGCAGTACTTC. Protein product: CAISESPSGTYEQYF.

The table lists this clonotype with a count of one. J is TRBJ2-1 and V is TRBV7-2; TRBD2 matches 11 bases. There are 15 residues in the CDR3. CDR1 SGHTA and CDR2 FQGNSA come from the germline V gene. V shed 0 bases, J shed 13 bases, and the junction held 8 bases outside the gene matches. CDR3: CASSLASGREETQFF. For the CDR3, the DNA is TGTGCCAGCAGCTTAGCTAGCGGGAGGGAGGAGACCCAGTTCTTC.

Worth noting for this clonotype: A much larger clone lies a single base off, so this may be a read error. The chain joins TRBV20-1 to TRBJ2-1; perhaps TRBD1 as D (6 bases). The DNA matches TRBJ2-7 better at its end, which makes the J call doubtful. The CDR3 length is 15 residues. Germline lookup yields CDR1 DFQATT and CDR2 SNEGSKA (reference sequence). CDR3 nucleotide sequence: TGCAGTGCTTTTAGGACGGGACGTAGGGACAATGAGCAGTACTTC. Translation gives CSAFRTGRRDNEQYF.

The V and J genes are TRBV27 and TRBJ2-3, with D perhaps matching TRBD2 (6 bases). With 6 bases removed from V and 0 bases from J, the gap between germline ends came to 16 bases. There are 16 residues in the CDR3. The V gene's germline CDR1 is MNHEY and CDR2 SMNVEV (reference sequence). The DNA of the CDR3 is TGTGCCAGCAGCGTAGGCGGGACTTCGAGCACAGATACGCAGTATTTT. It translates to CASSVGGTSSTDTQYF.

This clonotype was recorded at least ten times. CDR3 coding DNA: TGTGCCAGCTCACCACCGGCGGAGACCCAGTACTTC. Translation gives CASSPPAETQYF. The rearrangement joins TRBV18 to TRBJ2-5; D is ambiguous. This CDR3 region has 12 residues. Germline V CDR1 and CDR2: KGHSH, LQKENI. The germline V and J ends were trimmed by 0 bases and 5 bases, with 4 bases remaining between them.

The chain employs TRBV14 and TRBJ1-2; D is ambiguous. Germline assignment: CDR1 SGHDN and CDR2 FVKESK. The CDR3 loop spans 15 amino acids. The ends were cut back, 1 base at V and 7 bases at J, with 16 bases in the middle. The CDR3 coding sequence is TGTGCCAGCAGCCAAGGCGCTTCAGAAGCCGGTGGCTACACCTTC. This encodes CASSQGASEAGGYTF.

This clonotype was counted between two and nine times. V and J are TRBV5-1 and TRBJ1-6, with D hard to call. V was trimmed by 7 bases and J by 0 bases, leaving 8 bases between them. CDR1 SGHRS and CDR2 YFSETQ come from the germline V gene. This CDR3 contains 14 residues. This CDR3 reads CASGPDSYNSPLHF. The CDR3 region has the DNA TGCGCCAGCGGTCCGGACTCCTATAATTCACCCCTCCACTTT.

V usage is TRBV18 and J usage is TRBJ2-1; the D call may be TRBD1 or TRBD2 (5 bases each). The ends were cut back, 5 bases at V and 6 bases at J, with 17 bases in the middle. Germline loops: CDR1 KGHSH, CDR2 LQKENI. CDR3 length equals 15 residues. CDR3 sequence (DNA): TGTGCCAGCTCATTCTTACAGGAGGTGGGCAATGAGCAGTTCTTC. Protein product: CASSFLQEVGNEQFF.

This clonotype appeared a few times. This chain joins TRBV7-6 and TRBJ2-7, with 11 bases aligning to TRBD2. The CDR3 has 16 amino acids. In germline, CDR1 is SGHVS, CDR2 FNYEAQ. Germline trimming cut 6 bases from V and 0 bases from J; bases unmatched to any gene: 7. Here the CDR3 reads CASSLTSGGFSYEQYF. The CDR3 DNA follows: TGTGCCAGCAGTCTCACTAGCGGGGGTTTCTCCTACGAGCAGTACTTC. The entire variable domain, with the rest obtained from reference TRBV7-6 and TRBJ2-7, is as follows: GAGVSQSPRYKVTKRGQDVALRCDPISGHVSLYWYRQALGQGPEFLTYFNYEAQQDKSGLPNDRFSAERPEGSISTLTIQRTEQRDSAMYRCASSLTSGGFSYEQYFGPGTRLTVT.

This clonotype was recorded at least ten times. This chain uses TRBV7-2 with TRBJ2-3; maybe TRBD1 (5 bases). Trimming removed 3 bases at V and 8 bases at J, with 6 bases between. Germline lookup yields CDR1 SGHTA and CDR2 FQGNSA. CDR3 size: 11 residues. The CDR3 spells CASSFRGTQYF. For the CDR3, the DNA is TGTGCCAGCAGCTTTAGGGGTACGCAGTATTTT.

This clonotype was detected only a few times. The chain couples TRBV4-1 to TRBJ1-5; D gene unclear. V shed 0 bases and J shed 7 bases, with 13 bases lying between them. Germline loops: CDR1 MGHRA, CDR2 YSYEKL. CDR3 length: 15 amino acids. CDR3 nucleotides: TGCGCCAGCAGCCAAGAGTCGAGGGAAGGCCAGCCCCAGCATTTT. This gives the protein CASSQESREGQPQHF.

The chain couples TRBV9 to TRBJ2-5; 7 bases agree with TRBD1. The germline gives CDR1 SGDLS, CDR2 YYNGEE. This CDR3 comprises 13 residues. J lost 3 bases, V lost 9 bases, and 8 bases had no gene match. The CDR3 DNA sequence: TGTGCCATCCACAGGGGCCAGGAAGAGACCCAGTACTTC. This gives the protein CAIHRGQEETQYF.

Ten or more counts support this clonotype. This chain connects TRBV9 to TRBJ2-1; a weak D match, TRBD2 (7 bases). The CDR3 length is 14 residues. V lost 7 bases, J lost 0 bases, and 11 bases lay in between. Germline loops: CDR1 SGDLS, CDR2 YYNGEE. Here the CDR3 DNA reads TGTGCCAGCGAGGGGGGGGGCTCCTACAATGAGCAGTTCTTC. Translated: CASEGGGSYNEQFF.

This clonotype was recorded a few times. The chain uses TRBV10-3 and TRBJ1-1, with D possibly being TRBD1 (5 bases). V was shortened by 6 bases and J by 2 bases, with 10 bases between the two germline ends. Germline V gene lookup returns CDR1 ENHRY and CDR2 SYGVKD. The CDR3 runs to 13 residues. This chain's CDR3 is CAISIGANTEAFF. The CDR3, as DNA: TGTGCCATCAGCATCGGGGCAAACACTGAAGCTTTCTTT.

This clonotype has just one count. This CDR3 is CASKGQSKAFF. DNA of the CDR3: TGTGCCAGCAAAGGACAGTCTAAAGCTTTCTTT. This chain uses TRBV27 with TRBJ1-1; possible D gene TRBD1, 6 bases. Germline V CDR1 and CDR2: MNHEY, SMNVEV (reference sequence). Trimming took off 7 bases at V and 9 bases at J, with 12 bases between the two ends. The CDR3 is made up of 11 amino acids.

This clonotype was picked up a small number of times. This chain uses TRBV2 with TRBJ1-2; D gene uncertain. The CDR3 sequence is 12 residues long. Germline V gene lookup returns CDR1 SNHLY and CDR2 FYNNEI. Trimming stripped 3 bases from V and 10 bases from J, with 12 bases between. Here the CDR3 reads CASSEESRIYTF. CDR3 sequence (DNA): TGTGCCAGCAGTGAGGAAAGCCGGATCTACACCTTC.

The chain carries TRBV20-1 and TRBJ1-5, with no clear D. This CDR3 comprises 13 residues. Germline V lookup: CDR1 DFQATT, CDR2 SNEGSKA (reference sequence). Deletions cut 6 bases from V and 3 bases from J, with 12 bases between. In nucleotides, the CDR3 is TGCAGTGCCTCAGACACGTCCAATCAGCCCCAGCATTTT. This gives the protein CSASDTSNQPQHF.

In its sample, this clonotype was seen a few times. The CDR3 is CSASEGPSGIRQFF. The CDR3 DNA sequence: TGCAGTGCTAGTGAGGGCCCTTCGGGGATACGGCAGTTCTTC. The genes are TRBV20-1 and TRBJ2-1, with D possibly matching TRBD2 (5 bases). The CDR3 is 14 amino acids. The V and J ends lost 3 bases and 12 bases respectively, with 21 bases between them. Germline V lookup: CDR1 DFQATT, CDR2 SNEGSKA (reference sequence).

This clonotype was counted many times. This chain connects TRBV12-3 or TRBV12-4 to TRBJ2-7; D unclear. V lost 8 bases and J lost 4, with 12 bases in between. The CDR3 loop spans 12 amino acids. For the CDR3, the DNA is TGTGCCAGCCGCGCAGCTGGGTACGAGCAGTACTTC. It specifies CASRAAGYEQYF.

The chain uses TRBV5-1 and TRBJ2-5, with D maybe TRBD2 (6 bases). The CDR3 is made up of 15 amino acids. The germline CDR1 and CDR2 sequences are SGHRS and YFSETQ. The V end was cut by 4 bases, the J end by 5 bases, with 18 bases between. The CDR3 region is CASSARSGVGETQYF. CDR3 coding DNA: TGCGCCAGCAGCGCTCGGTCGGGGGTAGGTGAGACCCAGTACTTC.